The rows below give T cell receptor beta chains drawn from one sample of a study of cytomegalovirus exposure and HLA in healthy donors. Using immunoSEQ multiplex PCR, the repertoire was profiled, and TCRdb retains in-frame clones only, with some absent. The repertoire holds approximately 62,000 clones, with about 92% as singletons. Input material: PBMCs. The origin of the receptors is a woman aged 18 to 35 in good health and CMV-seronegative. CDR3s include the opening cysteine and the closing phenylalanine or tryptophan. A D gene is named only where the DNA matches it firmly. The size entry is marked missing in some rows and otherwise reads once, few, many or a size class.

cdr3_aa cdr3_nt j_call clone_size d_call v_call
CASFSNTEAFF TGTGCCAGCTTTAGTAACACTGAAGCTTTCTTT TRBJ1-1 once NA TRBV6-1
CASSEFSGTGEEAFF TGTGCCAGCAGTGAATTCTCTGGGACAGGGGAAGAAGCTTTCTTT TRBJ1-1 NA TRBD1 TRBV2
CASSLEERQPQHF TGTGCCAGCAGCTTAGAAGAGAGGCAGCCCCAGCATTTT TRBJ1-5 NA NA TRBV11-2
CASSFTGTGGSNYGYTF TGCGCCAGCAGCTTCACCGGGACAGGGGGCTCGAACTATGGCTACACCTTC TRBJ1-2 NA TRBD1 TRBV5-1
CASSLAGSSPLHF TGTGCCAGCAGCTTAGCGGGCTCCTCACCCCTCCACTTT TRBJ1-6 NA NA TRBV7-9
CASGLDYVKGNTIYF TGTGCTAGTGGTTTGGACTACGTTAAAGGAAACACCATATATTTT TRBJ1-3 NA NA TRBV12-5
CASSPRTPPSDEQYF TGTGCCAGCTCCCCCCGTACCCCGCCTTCGGACGAGCAGTACTTC TRBJ2-7 NA NA TRBV5-4
CASSIDRVTDTQYF TGTGCCAGCAGCATTGACAGGGTCACAGATACGCAGTATTTT TRBJ2-3 NA TRBD1 TRBV5-6
CAITRDSQYEQYF TGTGCCATCACCAGGGACAGTCAATACGAGCAGTACTTC TRBJ2-7 NA TRBD1 TRBV10-3
CASGSHRDSQGTGELFF TGTGCTAGTGGTTCGCACCGGGACTCACAGGGGACCGGGGAGCTGTTTTTT TRBJ2-2 once NA TRBV12-5
CASSLGLAEKETQYF TGTGCCAGCAGCTTGGGCCTAGCGGAGAAAGAGACCCAGTACTTC TRBJ2-5 NA TRBD2 TRBV5-6
CASSNGGTNTGELFF TGCGCCAGCAGTAACGGCGGAACCAACACCGGGGAGCTGTTTTTT TRBJ2-2 NA NA TRBV5-1
CASDRETGELFF TGTGCCAGCGACCGGGAGACCGGGGAGCTGTTTTTT TRBJ2-2 NA NA TRBV6-1
CASSPPLTGSYGYTF TGTGCCAGCAGCCCACCCCTGACAGGGAGCTATGGCTACACCTTC TRBJ1-2 NA TRBD1 TRBV9
CASSLREEDRSNQPQHF TGTGCCAGCAGCCTACGAGAGGAGGATCGGAGCAATCAGCCCCAGCATTTT TRBJ1-5 NA NA TRBV7-9
CASSPTGTSNQPQHF TGTGCCAGCTCACCGACAGGGACGAGCAATCAGCCCCAGCATTTT TRBJ1-5 few TRBD1 TRBV18
CASSPQGNTEAFF TGTGCCAGCAGCCCCCAGGGGAACACTGAAGCTTTCTTT TRBJ1-1 NA NA TRBV7-3